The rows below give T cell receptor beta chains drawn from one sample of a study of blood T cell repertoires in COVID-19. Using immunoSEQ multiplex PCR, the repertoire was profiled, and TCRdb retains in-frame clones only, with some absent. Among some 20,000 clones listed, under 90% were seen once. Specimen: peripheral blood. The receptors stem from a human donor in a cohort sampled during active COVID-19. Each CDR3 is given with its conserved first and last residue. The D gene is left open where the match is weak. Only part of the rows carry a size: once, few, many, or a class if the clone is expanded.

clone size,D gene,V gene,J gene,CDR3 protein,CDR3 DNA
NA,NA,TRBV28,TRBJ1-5,CASRGGQPQHF,TGTGCCAGCAGGGGAGGTCAGCCCCAGCATTTT
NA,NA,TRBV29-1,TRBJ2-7,CSVGQNAYEQYF,TGCAGCGTTGGACAGAACGCCTACGAGCAGTACTTC
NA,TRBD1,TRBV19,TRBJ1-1,CASSPRQGAVTEAFF,TGTGCCAGTAGTCCCCGACAGGGGGCGGTGACTGAAGCTTTCTTT
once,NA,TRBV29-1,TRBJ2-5,CSVTGVGGQETQYF,TGCAGCGTTACGGGGGTTGGGGGCCAAGAGACCCAGTACTTC
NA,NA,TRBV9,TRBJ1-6,CASSAGSGSGSPLHF,TGTGCCAGCAGCGCTGGAAGCGGGTCGGGTTCACCCCTCCACTTT
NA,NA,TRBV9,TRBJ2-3,CASSVTSTLAGPQEF,TGTGCCAGCAGCGTAACCTCCACCCTGGCGGGGCCCCAGGAGTTT
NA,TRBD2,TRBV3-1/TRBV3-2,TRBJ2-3,CASSQVPGQGTLTSGGNTQYF,TGTGCCAGCAGCCAAGTACCCGGACAGGGAACCCTGACTAGCGGGGGGAATACGCAGTATTTT
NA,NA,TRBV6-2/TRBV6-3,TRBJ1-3,CASSYSYLMIGAGLGNTIYF,TGTGCCAGCAGTTACTCATACCTCATGATAGGGGCAGGGCTAGGAAACACCATATATTTT
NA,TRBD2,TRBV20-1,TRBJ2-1,CSCSGLAGPLEQFF,TGCAGTTGTAGTGGGCTAGCGGGACCCTTGGAGCAGTTCTTC
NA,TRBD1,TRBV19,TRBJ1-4,CASRNGQGDSEKLFF,TGTGCCAGTAGAAACGGACAGGGCGATAGTGAAAAACTGTTTTTT
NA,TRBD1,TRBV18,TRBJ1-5,CASSRQGGSELQHF,TGTGCCAGCTCCCGACAGGGGGGGTCTGAGCTCCAGCATTTT
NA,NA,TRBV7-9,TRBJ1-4,CASSSFMAATNEKLFF,TGTGCCAGCAGCTCCTTCATGGCAGCAACTAATGAAAAACTGTTTTTT
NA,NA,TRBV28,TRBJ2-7,CASSQRYEQYF,TGTGCCAGCAGTCAACGGTACGAGCAGTACTTC
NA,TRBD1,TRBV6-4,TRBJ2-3,CASSDATGTATDTQYF,TGTGCCAGCAGTGACGCGACCGGGACAGCCACAGATACGCAGTATTTT
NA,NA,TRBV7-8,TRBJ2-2,CASNPGRLIHTGELFF,TGTGCCAGCAACCCCGGACGACTAATACACACCGGGGAGCTGTTTTTT
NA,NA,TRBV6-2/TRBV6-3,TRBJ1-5,CASSYRDTYQPQHF,TGTGCCAGCAGTTACCGGGACACCTATCAGCCCCAGCATTTT
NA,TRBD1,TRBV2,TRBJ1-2,CASSRTGQPLGGYTF,TGTGCCAGCAGTCGAACGGGACAGCCGTTGGGGGGCTACACCTTC
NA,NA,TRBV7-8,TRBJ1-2,CASSRDIYGYTF,TGTGCCAGCAGCCGAGATATCTATGGCTACACCTTC
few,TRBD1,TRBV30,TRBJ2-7,CAWTTGQGAREQYF,TGTGCCTGGACTACCGGACAGGGAGCGAGGGAGCAGTACTTC
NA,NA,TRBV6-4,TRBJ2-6,CASSREPSGANVLTF,TGTGCCAGCAGCCGGGAACCCTCTGGGGCCAACGTCCTGACTTTC
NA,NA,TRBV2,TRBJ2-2,CASSLLAGDDTGELFF,TGTGCCAGCAGCCTCTTGGCAGGGGATGACACCGGGGAGCTGTTTTTT
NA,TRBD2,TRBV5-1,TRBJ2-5,CASSLEGREEETQYF,TGCGCCAGCAGCTTGGAGGGGAGGGAAGAAGAGACCCAGTACTTC
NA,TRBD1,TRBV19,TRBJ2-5,CASTHSDRQETQYF,TGTGCCAGTACCCATTCGGACAGGCAAGAGACCCAGTACTTC
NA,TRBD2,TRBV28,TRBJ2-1,CASSLRREFNEQFF,TGTGCCAGCAGCTTGAGGCGGGAGTTTAATGAGCAGTTCTTC
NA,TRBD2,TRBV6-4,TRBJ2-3,CASSDLAGSTDTQYF,TGTGCCAGCAGTGACTTAGCGGGTAGCACAGATACGCAGTATTTT
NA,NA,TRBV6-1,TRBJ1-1,CASSEPGLNEAFF,TGTGCCAGCAGTGAACCAGGTCTCAATGAAGCTTTCTTT
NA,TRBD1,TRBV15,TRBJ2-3,CATSRDSALRGRLGVPDTQYF,TGTGCCACCAGCAGAGATTCCGCCCTCAGGGGGCGGCTCGGGGTGCCAGATACGCAGTATTTT